What follows describes a single T cell receptor (beta chain). The antigen it recognizes is unknown. No base quality information exists; no much larger clone differs at one position. The data stem from a study of T cell responses to AZD1222 COVID-19 vaccine (dated by TCRdb to the early 2020s). Background on the whole study: AZD1222 recipients whose second dose came at about 4 weeks and those whose second dose came at about 12 weeks were combined into one group, since spike-specific TCR depth and breadth did not differ between the two schedules. A total of about 230 trial participants underwent TCR sequencing, of whom some 210 received two doses of AZD1222 and approximately 25 received two doses of the MenACWY control vaccine. Trial participants were enrolled into age subgroups of 18-55, 56-69 and 70-plus years, which contained around 150, 29 and 61 TCR-sequenced participants, respectively.

In the paper's terms, the time point label means: baseline before first vaccination. Samples from vaccinated people were obtained from the UK trials COV001 and COV002, which included a single-blind randomized controlled phase 2/3 trial of AZD1222 (ChAdOx1 nCoV-19) in healthy adults. For TCRbeta chain sequencing, PBMC samples from trial participants were taken at day 0 and at day 28 after the second dose. The CDR3 regions of human TCRbeta chains were analyzed by immunosequencing. In the paper's pipeline: TCRs in the repertoires were matched against a reference library of SARS-CoV-2-specific TCRs that had been generated with the MIRA antigen-specificity platform. Breadth meant the fraction of unique TCRs that were SARS-CoV-2-associated, whereas depth meant the fraction of total T cells that were SARS-CoV-2-associated. Using the MIRA data, every spike-specific TCR was mapped to the spike region that the TCR reacted to and assigned to either a CD4 or a CD8 class. Log10-transformed breadth and depth values were compared by one-way ANOVA with Sidak's multiple comparisons tests. This immuneACCESS table, as held by TCRdb, lists in-frame sequences with V and J called but not all clones. Of the missing ones, under half trace to an unresolved V gene in checked studies; the others have no known cause. Clone size and the V and J calls come from that table; the DNA yielded D and trimming. Within this sample are 120,000 or so clones, with approximately 92% of them counted one time only. Jointly, the top ten make up 0.8% to 1.1% of the sample.

CDR1 and CDR2, per the germline V gene, are SGDLS and YYNGEE. Including the terminal cysteine and phenylalanine, the CDR3 comprises 18 residues. The entry retains the CDR3 DNA only, 54 bases that are in frame from base 1. Trimming takes 0 bases off V and 2 bases off J; junction bases not matched to a gene: 13. The paper's findings and limits, for the study overall: Nearly half of unique spike-specific TCRs reportedly recognized epitopes outside regions mutated in the B.1.351 and B.1.1.7 variants. Conclusions about previously exposed vaccinees were limited because only six or seven AZD1222 recipients were SARS-CoV-2 seropositive at baseline. Participants were mostly white British and included more females than males, and it was suggested by the authors that clonal diversity may have been underestimated. The vaccine-associated CD4 TCRs covered the entire spike protein, and the dominant responses fell in regions 160-218 and 743-854. After two AZD1222 doses, both the breadth and the depth of spike-specific TCRs were significantly higher than at day 0 and than in MenACWY recipients. Because no day 14 peak-response samples were available, repertoires were characterized only after the peak T cell response. In the small 56-69-year group, the increase in depth fell short of significance, most likely because of low power.

The chain is encoded by TRBV9 joined to TRBJ2-7, with 8 middle bases fitting TRBD2. This material consisted of peripheral blood, taken on day 0 of AZD1222 vaccination. The receptor was isolated from an adult in good health. The nucleotide sequence reads as follows: TGTGCCAGCAGCGTAGTTGGCGGGAGGCCTCAACCTGCCTACGAGCAGTACTTC. Its translation is CASSVVGGRPQPAYEQYF.